These 26 T cell receptor beta chains were all obtained from the same sample, sequenced in a study of patients and donors after allogeneic stem cell transplantation. TCRdb re-called the RT-PCR reads with MiXCR, one entry per CDR3 protein. The sample lists about a million distinct CDR3 sequences; around 17% were seen once. Input material: blood, either unsorted or a sorted T cell fraction (not recorded which). These receptors came from a human donor who was either an allogeneic HSCT recipient or a stem cell or donor lymphocyte infusion donor (not recorded which). It is not recorded whose cells these are; they may come from a transplant donor.

This clonotype was recorded a few times. The rearrangement uses TRBV11-2 and TRBJ1-1; 10 bases are shared with TRBD1. CDR1 is SGHAT and CDR2 is FQNNGV in the germline V gene. The CDR3 covers 17 residues. V was clipped by 5 bases and J by 4 bases; unmatched bases: 13. CDR3 amino acids: CASSLWTGGLVGTEAFF. The CDR3 DNA is TGTGCCAGCAGCCTATGGACAGGGGGATTGGTGGGCACTGAAGCTTTCTTT.

This clonotype has only a few counts. V is TRBV12-3 or TRBV12-4 and J is TRBJ2-3, with 11 bases matching TRBD2. This CDR3 is built from 16 residues. V trimming: 2 bases; J trimming: 3 bases; junction bases outside the gene matches: 4. Here the CDR3 reads CASSLYSGRVTDTQYF. CDR3 bases: TGTGCCAGCAGTTTATATAGCGGGAGGGTTACAGATACGCAGTATTTT.

The J gene is TRBJ2-2, the V gene TRBV5-1, with 10 bases identical to TRBD2. With 0 bases clipped from V and 6 bases from J, the junction kept 5 bases outside the gene matches. Germline V lookup: CDR1 SGHRS, CDR2 YFSETQ. The CDR3 is 16 amino acids. This CDR3 is CASSLGASGRAGELFF. CDR3 nucleotide sequence: TGCGCCAGCAGCTTGGGGGCTAGCGGGAGAGCCGGGGAGCTGTTTTTT.

This clonotype was seen a handful of times. J is TRBJ1-2 and V is TRBV25-1; D unresolved. V was trimmed by 0 bases and J by 4 bases, leaving 9 bases between them. This CDR3 comprises 14 residues. Germline CDR1 and CDR2: MGHDK and SYGVNS. CDR3 residues: CASSEYTLFYGYTF. The DNA of the CDR3 is TGTGCCAGCAGTGAATATACCCTTTTCTATGGCTACACCTTC.

This clonotype was seen more than once but under ten times. V and J are TRBV4-2 and TRBJ2-5; unclear D gene. V lost 0 bases, J lost 5 bases, and 10 bases lay in between. In germline, CDR1 is LGHNA, CDR2 YNFKEQ. This CDR3 region has 14 residues. CDR3 sequence: CASSQDRLDETQYF. DNA for the CDR3: TGTGCCAGCAGCCAAGATAGGCTAGATGAGACCCAGTACTTC.

The rearrangement joins TRBV15 to TRBJ2-7; D remains unclear. Germline V gene lookup returns CDR1 LNHNV and CDR2 YYDKDF (reference sequence). Trimming pared 5 bases from V and 3 bases from J, leaving 8 bases between. The CDR3 is 12 amino acids. CDR3 nucleotide sequence: TGTGCCACCAGCCTGGCTGGCTACGAGCAGTACTTC. As protein: CATSLAGYEQYF.

This clonotype was picked up a small number of times. This chain uses TRBV12-3 or TRBV12-4 with TRBJ1-1; D is ambiguous. Trimming stripped 3 bases from V and 1 base from J, with 9 bases between. This CDR3 is 14 amino acids long. The CDR3 DNA sequence: TGTGCCAGCAGTTTGTACCAGGCGAACACTGAAGCTTTCTTT. Translated, it gives CASSLYQANTEAFF.

The CDR3 sequence: CSARGGTSGYEQYF. CDR3 nucleotide sequence: TGCAGTGCTAGAGGGGGTACTAGCGGGTACGAGCAGTACTTC. The gene calls are TRBV20-1 and TRBJ2-7; 9 bases align to TRBD2. The CDR3 sequence is 14 residues long. Trimming took 1 base from V and 4 from J; bases not matched to a gene: 5. Germline CDR1 DFQATT, CDR2 SNEGSKA (reference sequence).

This chain uses TRBV5-1 with TRBJ2-1, with D perhaps TRBD1 (5 bases). The CDR3 totals 15 residues. Germline V gene sequence: CDR1 SGHRS, CDR2 YFSETQ. Trimming cost V 4 bases and J 9 bases, with 20 bases left between them. The CDR3 DNA follows: TGCGCCAGCAGCCCCGGACATGTTGGCCTAAGTGAGCAGTTCTTC. It is translated as CASSPGHVGLSEQFF. The whole variable domain, filled in from reference TRBV5-1 and TRBJ2-1, reads KAGVTQTPRYLIKTRGQQVTLSCSPISGHRSVSWYQQTPGQGLQFLFEYFSETQRNKGNFPGRFSGRQFSNSRSEMNVSTLELGDSALYLCASSPGHVGLSEQFFGPGTRLTVL.

The chain joins TRBV10-3 to TRBJ2-7; the D gene could be TRBD1 or TRBD2 (5 bases each). Germline V CDR1 and CDR2: ENHRY, SYGVKD. The V end lost 5 bases, the J end lost 5 bases, and 16 bases lay between the germline ends. The CDR3 loop spans 14 amino acids. The CDR3 spells CAISFLRDGDEQYF. CDR3 coding DNA: TGTGCCATCAGTTTCCTCCGGGACGGGGACGAGCAGTACTTC.

This clonotype was found many times. This chain connects TRBV20-1 to TRBJ1-1; D call uncertain. The germline V gene has CDR1 DFQATT and CDR2 SNEGSKA (reference sequence). V dropped 1 base and J dropped 0 bases, with 6 bases sitting between them. This CDR3 spans 13 amino acids. CDR3 sequence (DNA): TGCAGTGCTAGAGCGGGTATGAACACTGAAGCTTTCTTT. This codes for CSARAGMNTEAFF.

The rearrangement joins TRBV20-1 to TRBJ1-1, with a possible D match to TRBD1 (6 bases). The CDR3 sequence is 12 residues long. V lost 3 bases and J lost 5, with 10 bases in between. Germline CDR1 is DFQATT and CDR2 is SNEGSKA (reference sequence). CDR3: CSASDRGTEAFF. The CDR3, as DNA: TGCAGTGCTAGTGATAGGGGGACTGAAGCTTTCTTT.

The J gene is TRBJ2-3, the V gene TRBV6-1, with TRBD2 matching 7 bases. Germline-derived CDR1 and CDR2 are MNHNS and SASEGT. J lost 6 bases, V lost 6 bases, and 6 bases had no gene match. The CDR3 runs 13 residues. CDR3 DNA: TGTGCCAGCAGCCGGGGGGTCTGGGATACGCAGTATTTT. The encoded protein is CASSRGVWDTQYF.

The chain combines TRBV29-1 with TRBJ2-7; TRBD2 aligns across 7 bases. This CDR3 region has 14 residues. V gave up 4 bases and J gave up 5 bases; unmatched junction bases: 11. The germline gives CDR1 SQVTM, CDR2 ANQGSEA. CDR3 nucleotides: TGCAGCGTTGCCCGGGCCGCGGGAGTGCACGAGCAGTACTTC. Amino acid sequence: CSVARAAGVHEQYF.

This clonotype occurred a few times. The chain recombines TRBV15 with TRBJ2-4; 9 nucleotides match TRBD2. V dropped 3 bases and J dropped 6; count of bases not matched to a gene: 6. This CDR3 has 15 residues. CDR1 and CDR2 (germline): LNHNV, YYDKDF (reference sequence). CDR3 loop: CATSSQREAGNIQYF. In DNA form, the CDR3 reads TGTGCCACCAGCAGCCAGCGGGAGGCAGGAAACATTCAGTACTTC.

This clonotype occurred many times. The rearrangement uses TRBV20-1 and TRBJ1-5, with D possibly TRBD1 on 5 matching bases. Trimming removed 3 bases from V and 5 bases from J, with 8 bases in between. CDR3 length equals 12 residues. Germline CDR1 and CDR2: DFQATT and SNEGSKA (reference sequence). The CDR3: CSASRADQPQHF. CDR3 nucleotides: TGCAGTGCTAGCAGGGCTGATCAGCCCCAGCATTTT.

This clonotype appeared a few times. The chain links TRBV12-3 or TRBV12-4 to TRBJ2-7; 8 bases line up with TRBD2. CDR3 length: 14 amino acids. V lost 7 bases to trimming and J lost 7 bases; unmatched junction nucleotides: 12. The CDR3 loop reads CASTLGLASLEQYF. Written as DNA, the CDR3 is TGTGCCAGCACCCTAGGACTAGCCTCACTGGAGCAGTACTTC.

The V call is TRBV2, the J call TRBJ2-5, with 9 bases that match TRBD2. Germline V gives CDR1 SNHLY, CDR2 FYNNEI. The CDR3 loop spans 18 amino acids. Trimming removed 2 bases from V and 5 bases from J; junction bases left unmatched: 15. The CDR3 protein is CASSEFRVLAGARETQYF. CDR3 nucleotides: TGTGCCAGCAGTGAATTCCGTGTGTTAGCGGGGGCTCGGGAGACCCAGTACTTC.

V is TRBV18 and J is TRBJ1-2; D not certain. V was clipped by 5 bases and J by 3 bases, with 10 bases between them. The CDR3 runs 13 residues. From germline, CDR1 is KGHSH and CDR2 LQKENI. The chain's CDR3 is CASSGGGDYGYTF. In DNA form, the CDR3 reads TGTGCCAGCTCAGGTGGCGGGGACTATGGCTACACCTTC.

In this sample, this clonotype turned up many times. The rearrangement links TRBV20-1 to TRBJ2-2; D uncertain. The V gene lost 3 bases and the J gene lost 0 bases, with 5 bases spanning the gap. The germline V gene encodes CDR1 DFQATT and CDR2 SNEGSKA (reference sequence). This CDR3 spans 13 amino acids. CDR3 sequence reads: CSASGANTGELFF. DNA for the CDR3: TGCAGTGCTAGCGGCGCGAACACCGGGGAGCTGTTTTTT.

This chain joins TRBV30 and TRBJ2-3; 7 positions agree with TRBD2. Germline-derived CDR1 and CDR2 are GTSNPN and SVGIG (reference sequence). The CDR3 has 14 amino acids. The J segment lost 2 bases and the V segment lost 1 base, leaving 3 bases of the junction unmatched. CDR3 bases: TGTGCCTGGAGTGGTAGCGGGCTCACAGATACGCAGTATTTT. It is translated as CAWSGSGLTDTQYF.

This chain connects TRBV24-1 to TRBJ2-3; TRBD1 matches 8 bases. This CDR3 region has 17 residues. With V trimmed by 4 bases and J by 3 bases, 11 bases remained unmatched. In germline, CDR1 is KGHDR, CDR2 SFDVKD. In DNA form, the CDR3 reads TGTGCCACCAGTGACTCTGGGACAGGCGATCGAACAGATACGCAGTATTTT. Translated: CATSDSGTGDRTDTQYF.

V and J are TRBV11-1 and TRBJ2-6, with D unresolved. Germline V gene data show CDR1 as SGHAT and CDR2 as FQDESV (reference sequence). The CDR3 consists of 18 residues. Trimming removed 4 bases from V and 0 bases from J, with 16 bases in between. The CDR3 loop reads CASSWTGPFYSGANVLTF. In DNA form, the CDR3 reads TGTGCCAGCAGCTGGACGGGTCCATTTTACTCTGGGGCCAACGTCCTGACTTTC.

In its sample, this clonotype was seen a few times. The chain employs TRBV7-9 and TRBJ2-1; 10 bases align to TRBD2. Germline V lookup: CDR1 SEHNR, CDR2 FQNEAQ (reference sequence). J was trimmed by 4 bases and V by 3 bases; bases with no gene match: 6. The CDR3 has 16 amino acids. The CDR3: CASSFPGTSVYNEQFF. CDR3 sequence (DNA): TGTGCCAGCAGCTTCCCCGGGACTAGCGTATACAATGAGCAGTTCTTC.

The chain has TRBV4-3 and TRBJ2-4; TRBD1 is a possible D gene (6 bases). Germline-derived CDR1 and CDR2 are LGHNA and YSLEER. This CDR3 has 17 residues. Deletions cut 0 bases from V and 8 bases from J, with 20 bases between. CDR3 coding DNA: TGCGCCAGCAGCCAAGATAGTGGGGAACAGGGTGTAGACATTCAGTACTTC. Translating gives CASSQDSGEQGVDIQYF.

This rearrangement joins TRBV6-1 to TRBJ1-5; no definite D call. The CDR3 is 15 amino acids. CDR1 and CDR2 from the germline V gene are MNHNS and SASEGT. V was trimmed by 8 bases and J by 1 base, leaving 15 bases between them. Written as DNA, the CDR3 is TGTGCCAGCGGGCGGGGTCGGGCGAGCAATCAGCCCCAGCATTTT. Residues: CASGRGRASNQPQHF.